This T cell receptor beta chain was sequenced during a study of Ad26.COV2.S vaccination and SARS-CoV-2 variants. Study background: Among those in the COV1001 Ad26.COV2.S trial arm was the donor. Study-wide results and caveats: Total T cell responses may have been underestimated by the TCR breadth and depth analyses. Participants given vaccine showed non-spike TCR breadth similar to that of placebo recipients.

Generated by immunoSEQ multiplex PCR, the TCRdb table keeps only in-frame clones and is missing some. The data contain around 340,000 clones, less than 90% of them singletons. With respect to this clone: Its antigen is still unknown.

Germline CDR1 LNHNV, CDR2 YYDKDF (reference sequence). Trimming shortened V by 0 bases and J by 4 bases, and 10 bases separated the two germline ends. The CDR3 has 15 amino acids. Sample treatment: some 19 received Ad26.COV2.S at low or high dose, single or two shots; several received placebo; per-sample allocation not given. Sample collection was performed on day 63 after the first vaccine or placebo injection. The source is a person aged 18-60 years who received the Ad26.COV2.S COVID-19 vaccine or a placebo. The material sequenced was peripheral blood, taken in a trial of Ad26.COV2.S vaccine versus placebo. V gene TRBV15 combines with J gene TRBJ1-5; D perhaps matches TRBD1 (5 bases). The CDR3 DNA reads TGTGCCACCAGCAGAGAAACTTCAGGGAATCAGCCCCAGCATTTT. It encodes CATSRETSGNQPQHF.